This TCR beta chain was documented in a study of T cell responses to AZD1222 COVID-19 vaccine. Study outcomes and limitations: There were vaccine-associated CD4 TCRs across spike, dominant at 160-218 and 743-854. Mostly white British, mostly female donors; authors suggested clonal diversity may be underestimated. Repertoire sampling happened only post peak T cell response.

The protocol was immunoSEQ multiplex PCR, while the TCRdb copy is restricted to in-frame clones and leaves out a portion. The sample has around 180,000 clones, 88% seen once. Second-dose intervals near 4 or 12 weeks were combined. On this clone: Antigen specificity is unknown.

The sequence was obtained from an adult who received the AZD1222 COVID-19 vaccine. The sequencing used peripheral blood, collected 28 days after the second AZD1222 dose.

CDR3 loop: CASSSSAGSYEQYF. In DNA, the CDR3 is TGTGCCAGCAGCTCCTCGGCAGGGAGCTACGAGCAGTACTTC. This chain links TRBV7-2 with TRBJ2-7; the D gene could be TRBD1 or TRBD2 (5 bases each). The length of the CDR3 is 14 residues. CDR1 is SGHTA and CDR2 is FQGNSA in the germline V gene. Deletions cut 4 bases from V and 3 bases from J, with 13 bases between.